The 8 T cell receptor beta chains reported below all come from one sample, sequenced in a study of blood T cell repertoires in COVID-19. Some clones are missing from TCRdb's copy, which holds only in-frame ones; the method was immunoSEQ multiplex PCR. The table has about 150,000 clones, about 90% seen once. The sample comprised PBMCs or T cells enriched from blood (not recorded which). Receptors were obtained from a middle-aged woman who had been exposed to COVID-19.

The rearrangement links TRBV5-1 to TRBJ2-3, with TRBD2 as a possible D gene (7 bases). The V gene lost 4 bases and the J gene lost 2 bases, with 14 bases spanning the gap. CDR1 is SGHRS and CDR2 is YFSETQ in the germline V gene. The CDR3 runs 15 residues. CDR3 residues: CASSRGRGNTDTQYF. In DNA form, the CDR3 reads TGCGCCAGCAGCCGGGGGCGGGGGAACACAGATACGCAGTATTTT.

The V call is TRBV3-1 (or the pseudogene TRBV3-2), the J call TRBJ2-7, with a possible D match to TRBD1 (5 bases). The CDR3 consists of 16 residues. Deletions cut 1 base from V and 5 bases from J, with 18 bases between. From germline, CDR1 is LGHDT and CDR2 YNNKEL (reference sequence). This chain's CDR3 is CASSQGQGGVHDEQYF. The CDR3 nucleotides read TGTGCCAGCAGCCAAGGGCAGGGTGGCGTGCATGACGAGCAGTACTTC.

The gene calls are TRBV28 and TRBJ1-2; weak D call: TRBD1 (6 bases). Trimming stripped 3 bases from V and 4 bases from J, with 18 bases between. Germline CDR1 is MDHEN and CDR2 is SYDVKM. The CDR3 totals 16 residues. The CDR3 DNA reads as TGTGCCAGCAGTTTGGTGTGGGCAGGGGAAGCCTATGGCTACACCTTC. It is translated as CASSLVWAGEAYGYTF.

V is TRBV5-1 and J is TRBJ2-3; D remains unclear. The germline CDR1 and CDR2 sequences are SGHRS and YFSETQ. With 4 bases removed from V and 2 bases from J, the gap between germline ends came to 8 bases. CDR3 size: 13 residues. The CDR3 DNA follows: TGCGCCAGCAGCCCAACTCCCACAGATACGCAGTATTTT. Its protein product is CASSPTPTDTQYF.

The rearrangement joins TRBV7-6 to TRBJ1-1; weak D call: TRBD1 (5 bases). Germline V gene lookup returns CDR1 SGHVS and CDR2 FNYEAQ. V was trimmed by 5 bases and J by 1 base, leaving 8 bases between them. CDR3 size: 13 residues. This chain's CDR3 is CASSETGNTEAFF. CDR3 DNA sequence: TGTGCCAGCAGCGAAACAGGGAACACTGAAGCTTTCTTT.

This clone appeared a few times. The chain combines TRBV5-6 with TRBJ1-3; D gene unclear. CDR3 length equals 16 residues. Per the germline V gene, CDR1 is SGHDT and CDR2 is YYEEEE. Trimming shortened V by 5 bases and J by 1 base, and 16 bases separated the two germline ends. CDR3 coding DNA: TGTGCCAGCAGATGGTCCGGTCAGGTGTCTGGAAACACCATATATTTT. Encoded protein: CASRWSGQVSGNTIYF.

CDR3: CASSYSITPGNTIYF. The CDR3, as DNA: TGTGCCAGCAGTTACTCGATTACACCTGGAAACACCATATATTTT. J is TRBJ1-3 and V is TRBV6-5; D is undetermined. V lost 0 bases to trimming and J lost 2 bases, with 8 bases between them. Germline values: CDR1 MNHEY, CDR2 SVGAGI. The CDR3 contains 15 residues.

The chain carries TRBV7-9 and TRBJ2-5, with a tentative D call TRBD2 (7 bases). Germline loops: CDR1 SEHNR, CDR2 FQNEAQ (reference sequence). Trimming stripped 5 bases from V and 4 bases from J, with 14 bases between. The CDR3 sequence is 14 residues long. CDR3 protein: CASSEGGGRETQYF. CDR3 DNA sequence: TGTGCCAGCAGCGAAGGGGGGGGCCGAGAGACCCAGTACTTC.